This note documents a single T cell receptor beta chain sequence. Its matching antigen is unknown. Method: immunoSEQ multiplex PCR; TCRdb's copy keeps in-frame clones and lacks some. The sample carries about 61,000 clones, about 81% recorded once. Single viable CD3+CD4+CD8-CD45RO+ cells were sorted as the memory CD4+ T cells. The source of the sample is a study of memory CD4+ T cells and cytomegalovirus serostatus. Study-wide results and limits: Repertoires predicted CMV serostatus with median bootstrapped AUC of about 0.95.

Unmatched junction bases numbered 7, after V lost 7 bases and J lost 4 bases. CDR3 size: 13 residues. The germline V gene has CDR1 SQVTM and CDR2 ANQGSEA. The sequenced sample was memory CD4+ T cells from blood. The receptor was derived from an adult in good health and CMV-seronegative. The V and J genes are TRBV29-1 and TRBJ2-1, with 7 bases that match TRBD1. In DNA form, the CDR3 reads TGCAGCGCACAGGGACAGCTGTACAATGAGCAGTTCTTC. Amino acids: CSAQGQLYNEQFF.